The sequence of this T cell receptor (beta chain) was determined in a study of cytomegalovirus exposure and HLA in healthy donors. This clone was seen once. The CDR3 sequence is 14 residues long. Germline lookup yields CDR1 SGHRS and CDR2 YFSETQ. V trimming: 4 bases; J trimming: 2 bases; junction bases outside the gene matches: 3. The PCR used 60 Vbeta and 13 Jbeta primers. Some clones are missing from TCRdb's copy, which holds only in-frame ones; the method was immunoSEQ multiplex PCR. The sample carries a few hundred thousand clones, roughly four fifths recorded once. The chain couples TRBV5-1 to TRBJ2-5; TRBD1 matches 9 bases. The clonotype comes from a woman aged 60-75 years in good health and CMV-seropositive. Sequenced: PBMCs. DNA of the CDR3: TGCGCCAGCAGCCGGGACAGGGTGCAAGAGACCCAGTACTTC. Translating it yields CASSRDRVQETQYF.